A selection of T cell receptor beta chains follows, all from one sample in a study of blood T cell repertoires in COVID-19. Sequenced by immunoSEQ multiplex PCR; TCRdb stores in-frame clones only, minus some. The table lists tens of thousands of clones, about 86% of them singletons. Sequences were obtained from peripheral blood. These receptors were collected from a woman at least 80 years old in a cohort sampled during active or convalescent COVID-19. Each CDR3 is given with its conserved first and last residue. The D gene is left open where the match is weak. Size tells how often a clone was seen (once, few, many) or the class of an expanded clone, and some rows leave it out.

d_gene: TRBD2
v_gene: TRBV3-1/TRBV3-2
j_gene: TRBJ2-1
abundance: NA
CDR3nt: TGTGCCAGCAGCCAACTTAGCGGGGGGAATGAGCAGTTCTTC
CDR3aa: CASSQLSGGNEQFF

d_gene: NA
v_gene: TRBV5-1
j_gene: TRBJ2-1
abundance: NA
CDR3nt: TGCGCCAGCAGCTTCGGGATTTTGGATGAGCAGTTCTTC
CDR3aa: CASSFGILDEQFF

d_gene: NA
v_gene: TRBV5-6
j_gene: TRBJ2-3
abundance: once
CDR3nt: TGTGCCAGCAGCCATCTAGCTAGCACAGATACGCAGTATTTT
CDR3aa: CASSHLASTDTQYF

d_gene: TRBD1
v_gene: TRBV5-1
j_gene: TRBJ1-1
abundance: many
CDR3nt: TGCGCCAGCAGCCCGACCGGGACAGGGAACACTGAAGCTTTCTTT
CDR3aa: CASSPTGTGNTEAFF

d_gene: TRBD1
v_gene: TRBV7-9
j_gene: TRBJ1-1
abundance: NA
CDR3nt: TGTGCCAGCAGCTTAGATACAGGGGCGAGGACTGAAGCTTTCTTT
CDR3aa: CASSLDTGARTEAFF

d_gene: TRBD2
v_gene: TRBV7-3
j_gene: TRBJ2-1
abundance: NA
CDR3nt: TGTGCCAGCAGCTTAGGACTAGCGGCTTACAATGAGCAGTTCTTC
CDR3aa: CASSLGLAAYNEQFF

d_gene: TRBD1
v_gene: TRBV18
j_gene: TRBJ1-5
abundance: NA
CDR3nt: TGTGCCAGCTCACCCACAGGGGGCGATCAGCCCCAGCATTTT
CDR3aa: CASSPTGGDQPQHF

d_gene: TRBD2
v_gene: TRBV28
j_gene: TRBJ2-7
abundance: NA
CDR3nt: TGTGCCTCGGGACGGGGGGGCTACGAGCAGTACTTC
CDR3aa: CASGRGGYEQYF

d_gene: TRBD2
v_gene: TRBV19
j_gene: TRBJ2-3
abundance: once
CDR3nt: TGTGCCAGTAGTATAGGGGCGCTAGCGGGAGGTACAGATACGCAGTATTTT
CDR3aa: CASSIGALAGGTDTQYF

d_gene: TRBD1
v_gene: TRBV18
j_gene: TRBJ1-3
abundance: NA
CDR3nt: TGTGCCAGCTCACCAGCAGGGGGCCCCTACTCTGGAAACACCATATATTTT
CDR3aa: CASSPAGGPYSGNTIYF

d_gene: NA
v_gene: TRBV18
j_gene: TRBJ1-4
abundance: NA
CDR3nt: TGTGCCAGCTCAGAAAAGACATTCGAAAAACTGTTTTTT
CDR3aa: CASSEKTFEKLFF

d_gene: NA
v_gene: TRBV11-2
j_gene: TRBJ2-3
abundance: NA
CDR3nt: TGTGCCAGCAGCTCGTCAGGTAGGGGCCCAGATACGCAGTATTTT
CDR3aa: CASSSSGRGPDTQYF

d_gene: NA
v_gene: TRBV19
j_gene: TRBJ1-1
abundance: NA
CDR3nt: TGTGCCAGTGGAACGGGAGTTTTAGCTTTCTTT
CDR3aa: CASGTGVLAFF

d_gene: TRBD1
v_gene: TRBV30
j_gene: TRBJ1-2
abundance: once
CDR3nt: TGTGCCTGGAGAGCAAGGCTGAGGACAGGGTCCTGGGGTGGCTACACCTTC
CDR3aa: CAWRARLRTGSWGGYTF

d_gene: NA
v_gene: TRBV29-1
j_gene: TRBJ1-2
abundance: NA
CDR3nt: TGCAGCGACCTGGGGGCGAAAGCTAACTATGGCTACACCTTC
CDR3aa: CSDLGAKANYGYTF

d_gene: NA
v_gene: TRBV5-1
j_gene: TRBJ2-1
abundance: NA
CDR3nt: TGCGCCAGCAGCTGGGGGACTGGACATTACAATGAGCAGTTCTTC
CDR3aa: CASSWGTGHYNEQFF

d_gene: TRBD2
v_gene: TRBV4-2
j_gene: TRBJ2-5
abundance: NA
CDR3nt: TGTGCCAGCAGCCAAGTAGCGGGAGAACAAGAGACCCAGTACTTC
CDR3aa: CASSQVAGEQETQYF

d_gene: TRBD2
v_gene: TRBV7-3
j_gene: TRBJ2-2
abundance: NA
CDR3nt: TGTGCCAGCAGCTCCGGACTAGCGGGAGTGAACACCGGGGAGCTGTTTTTT
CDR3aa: CASSSGLAGVNTGELFF

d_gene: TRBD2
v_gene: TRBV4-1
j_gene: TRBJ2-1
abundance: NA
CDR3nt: TGCGCCAGCAGCCTTTCTAGCGGGAGGGCCGGGTACAATGAGCAGTTCTTC
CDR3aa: CASSLSSGRAGYNEQFF

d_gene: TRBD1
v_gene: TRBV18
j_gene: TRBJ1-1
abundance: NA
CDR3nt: TGTGCCAGCTCACCCGACAGGGGTGAAGCTTTCTTT
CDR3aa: CASSPDRGEAFF

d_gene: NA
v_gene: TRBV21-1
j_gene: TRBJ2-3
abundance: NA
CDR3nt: TGTGCCAGCAGCACATTATCTGAGGGACTAGCGGGAGGAGGATGGTTGGCAGATACGCAGTATTTT
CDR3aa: CASSTLSEGLAGGGWLADTQYF

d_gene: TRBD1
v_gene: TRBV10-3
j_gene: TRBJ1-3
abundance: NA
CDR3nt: TGTGCCATCAGTACCTCGACAGGGTCTGGAAACACCATATATTTT
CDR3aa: CAISTSTGSGNTIYF

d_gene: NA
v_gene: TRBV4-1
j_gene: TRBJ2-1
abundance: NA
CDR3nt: TGCGCCAGCAGCCAAGGGGGTCGCGGCCGGGGTGGTAATGAGCAGTTCTTC
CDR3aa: CASSQGGRGRGGNEQFF

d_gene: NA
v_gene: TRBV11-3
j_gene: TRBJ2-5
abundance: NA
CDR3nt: TGTGCCAGCAAAGGGAGGGGGGAGACCCAGTACTTC
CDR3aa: CASKGRGETQYF

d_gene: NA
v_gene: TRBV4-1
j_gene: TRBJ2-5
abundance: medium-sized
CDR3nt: TGCGCCAGCAGCCAAGATCAGGAGGCCCACACGTATGAGACCCAGTACTTC
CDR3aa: CASSQDQEAHTYETQYF

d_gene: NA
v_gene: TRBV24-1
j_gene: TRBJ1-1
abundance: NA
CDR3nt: TGTGCCACCAGTGATTTAGAGCGAACTGAAGCTTTCTTT
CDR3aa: CATSDLERTEAFF

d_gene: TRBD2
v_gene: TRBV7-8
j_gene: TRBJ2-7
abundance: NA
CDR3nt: TGTGCCAGCAGCTTAGGCCGAGCGGGAGGGTCCTACGAGCAGTACTTC
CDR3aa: CASSLGRAGGSYEQYF

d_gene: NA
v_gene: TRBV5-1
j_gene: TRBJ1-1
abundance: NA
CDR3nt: TGCGCCAGCAGCCCCCAGCCCGACAGGTCCCAAGCTTTCTTT
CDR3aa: CASSPQPDRSQAFF

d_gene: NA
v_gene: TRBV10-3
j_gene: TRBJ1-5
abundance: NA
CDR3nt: TGTGCCATCAGTGACGGAACGGGAGGAAATCAGCCCCAGCATTTT
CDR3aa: CAISDGTGGNQPQHF

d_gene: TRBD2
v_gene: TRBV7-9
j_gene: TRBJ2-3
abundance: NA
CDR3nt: TGTGCCACCGGGACTAGCGGGAGAGAAGTGACAGATACGCAGTATTTT
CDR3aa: CATGTSGREVTDTQYF

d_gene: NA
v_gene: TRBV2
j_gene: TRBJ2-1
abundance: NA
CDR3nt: TGTGCCAGCAGTGTCGACTTGTACAATGAGCAGTTCTTC
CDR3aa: CASSVDLYNEQFF

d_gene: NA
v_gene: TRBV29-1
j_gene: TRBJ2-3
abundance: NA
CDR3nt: TGCAGCGTTGGACAGGGAGGAGATACGCAGTATTTT
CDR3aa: CSVGQGGDTQYF

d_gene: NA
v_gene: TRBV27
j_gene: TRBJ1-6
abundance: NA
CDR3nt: TGTGCCAGCAGACCCCAAACGGTCGTCCGTGTCGGGTCACCCCTCCACTTT
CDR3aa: CASRPQTVVRVGSPLHF

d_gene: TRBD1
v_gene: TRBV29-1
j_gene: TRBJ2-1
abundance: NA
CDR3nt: TGCAGCGCGTATCAGGGGGCGAATGAGCAGTTCTTC
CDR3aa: CSAYQGANEQFF

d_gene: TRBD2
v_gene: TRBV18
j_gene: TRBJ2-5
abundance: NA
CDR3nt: TGTGCCAGCTCACCTGGACTAGCGGCGTACCAAGAGACCCAGTACTTC
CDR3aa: CASSPGLAAYQETQYF

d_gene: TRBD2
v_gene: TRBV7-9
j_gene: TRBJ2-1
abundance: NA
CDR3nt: TGTGCCGCAGCGAGCACGGGATATATAGCGGGAGGGCCGTACAATGAGCAGTTCTTC
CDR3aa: CAAASTGYIAGGPYNEQFF

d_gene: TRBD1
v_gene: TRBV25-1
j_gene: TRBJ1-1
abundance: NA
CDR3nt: TGTGCCAGCACTCCAGACAGGGGGCCTATAAACACTGAAGCTTTCTTT
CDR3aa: CASTPDRGPINTEAFF

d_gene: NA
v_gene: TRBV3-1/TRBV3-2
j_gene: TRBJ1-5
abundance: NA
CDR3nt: TGTGCCAGCAGCCATGCGACAGGTCAGCCCCAGCATTTT
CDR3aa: CASSHATGQPQHF

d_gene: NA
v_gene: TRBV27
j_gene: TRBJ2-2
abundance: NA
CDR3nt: TGTGCCAGCAGTCGAGCAGGGTCGGGCCAGGGGGAGCTGTTTTTT
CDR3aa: CASSRAGSGQGELFF

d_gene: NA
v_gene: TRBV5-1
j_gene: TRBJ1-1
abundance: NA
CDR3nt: TGCGCCAGCAGCTTGTTGGGGGGGCGCACTGAAGCTTTCTTT
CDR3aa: CASSLLGGRTEAFF

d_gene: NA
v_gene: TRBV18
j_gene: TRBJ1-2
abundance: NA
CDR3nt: TGTGCCAGCTCACCGACACTGGGGGGCTATGGCTACACCTTC
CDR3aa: CASSPTLGGYGYTF

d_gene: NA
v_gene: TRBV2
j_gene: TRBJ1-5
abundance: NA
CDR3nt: TGTGCCAGCAGTGACGGGGGGGCGTCCAGGCAGCCCCAGCATTTT
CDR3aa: CASSDGGASRQPQHF

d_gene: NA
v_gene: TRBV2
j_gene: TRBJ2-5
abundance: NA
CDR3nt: TGTGCCAGCAGCCTAACAGGGTCCAAGGCCGAGACCCAGTACTTC
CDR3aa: CASSLTGSKAETQYF

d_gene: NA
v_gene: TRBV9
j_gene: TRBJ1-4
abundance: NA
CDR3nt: TGTGCCAGCAGCTCGGGGAATTTTGAAGTCGGGCTGTTTTTT
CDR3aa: CASSSGNFEVGLFF

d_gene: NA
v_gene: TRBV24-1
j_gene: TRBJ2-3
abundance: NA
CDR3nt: TGTGCCACCAGTGACCCCACCGCGTCCACAGATACGCAGTATTTT
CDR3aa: CATSDPTASTDTQYF

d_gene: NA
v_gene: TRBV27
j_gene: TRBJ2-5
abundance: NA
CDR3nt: TGTGCCAGCAGTTCGGGACTCCCGGGAGAGACCCAGTACTTC
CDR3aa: CASSSGLPGETQYF

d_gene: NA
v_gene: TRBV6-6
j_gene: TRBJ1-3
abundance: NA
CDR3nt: TGTGCCAGCAGTTACCCTAACAGGCTTTCTGGAAACACCATATATTTT
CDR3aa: CASSYPNRLSGNTIYF

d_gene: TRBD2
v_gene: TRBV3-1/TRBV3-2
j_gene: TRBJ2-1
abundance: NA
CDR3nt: TGTGCCAGCAGCACCTCGACTAGCGGCCACAATGAGCAGTTCTTC
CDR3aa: CASSTSTSGHNEQFF